The present T cell receptor beta chain was sequenced within a study of blood T cell repertoires in COVID-19. Whole-study context: T cells, B-cell-depleted T cells, or PBMCs provided the cDNA or gDNA that served as material.

J gave up 5 bases and V 6 bases, and 6 bases lay outside the gene matches. This CDR3 contains 14 residues. Germline assignment: CDR1 MNHEY and CDR2 SMNVEV (reference sequence). TCRdb keeps only in-frame clones here, not all; method: immunoSEQ multiplex PCR. Here the sample spans about 390,000 clones, around 87% being singletons. The clonotype originates from a woman in her sixties with COVID-19, enrolled during active disease. The sample taken for sequencing was peripheral blood. The V and J genes are TRBV27 and TRBJ1-5; 8 nucleotides match TRBD1. As DNA, the CDR3 is TGTGCCAGCAGCAGACAGGGGAGGGATCAGCCCCAGCATTTT. This gives the protein CASSRQGRDQPQHF.